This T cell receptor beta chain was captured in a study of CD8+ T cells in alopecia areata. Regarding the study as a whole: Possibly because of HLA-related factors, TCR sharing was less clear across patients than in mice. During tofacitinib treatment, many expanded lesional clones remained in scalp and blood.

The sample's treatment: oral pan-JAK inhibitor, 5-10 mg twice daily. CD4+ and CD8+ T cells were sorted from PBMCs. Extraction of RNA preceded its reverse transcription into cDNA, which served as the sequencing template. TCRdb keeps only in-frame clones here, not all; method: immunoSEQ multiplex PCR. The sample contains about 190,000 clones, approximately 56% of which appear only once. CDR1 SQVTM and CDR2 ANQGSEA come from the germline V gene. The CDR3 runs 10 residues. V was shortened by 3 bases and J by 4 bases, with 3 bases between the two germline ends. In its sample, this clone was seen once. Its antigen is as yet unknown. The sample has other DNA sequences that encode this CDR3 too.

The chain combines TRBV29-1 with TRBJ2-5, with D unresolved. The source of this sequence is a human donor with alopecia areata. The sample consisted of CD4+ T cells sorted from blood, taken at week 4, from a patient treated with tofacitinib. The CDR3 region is CSVERETQYF. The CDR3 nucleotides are TGCAGCGTTGAGAGAGAGACCCAGTACTTC. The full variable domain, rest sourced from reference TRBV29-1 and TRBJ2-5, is SAVISQKPSRDICQRGTSLTIQCQVDSQVTMMFWYRQQPGQSLTLIATANQGSEATYESGFVIDKFPISRPNLTFSTLTVSNMSPEDSSIYLCSVERETQYFGPGTRLLVL.